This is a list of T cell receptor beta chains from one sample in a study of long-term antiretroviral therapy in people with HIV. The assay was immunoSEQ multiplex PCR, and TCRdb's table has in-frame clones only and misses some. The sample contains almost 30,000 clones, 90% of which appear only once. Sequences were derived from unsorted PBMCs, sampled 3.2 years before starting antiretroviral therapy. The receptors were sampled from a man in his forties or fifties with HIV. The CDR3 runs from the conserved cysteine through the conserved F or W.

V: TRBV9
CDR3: CASSPTPSGRRETQYF

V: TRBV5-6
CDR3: CASSYGGNQPQHF

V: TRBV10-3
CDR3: CATSRDTSPIVGNIQYF

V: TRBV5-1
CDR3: CASSLYGHGYGYTF

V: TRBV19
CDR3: CASTLRQGGYGYTF

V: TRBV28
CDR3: CASSLPPGQDNEKLFF

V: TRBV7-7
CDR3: CASSSRANTGELFF

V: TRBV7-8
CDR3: CASSLAVVTGHPYEQYF

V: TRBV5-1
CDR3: CASSFLVGGNTEAFF

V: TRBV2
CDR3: CASSEAPQGAGSPLDTQYF

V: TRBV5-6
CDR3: CASNPGQGRGDTQYF

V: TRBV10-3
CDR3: CAITWDRGLVYGYTF

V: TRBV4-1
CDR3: CASSRTGKPSTETQYF

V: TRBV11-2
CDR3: CASSAQGQVVDTQYF

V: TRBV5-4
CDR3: CASSRTREGDEQYF

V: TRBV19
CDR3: CASSRDRRGTEAFF

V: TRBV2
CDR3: CASRAQGGRGQPQHF

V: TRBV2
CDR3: CASSSTGAAGYNEQFF

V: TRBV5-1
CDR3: CASSLEASGGSYEQFF

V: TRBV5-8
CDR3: CASSFTGTYNTEAFF

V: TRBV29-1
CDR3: CSVGAGTGNEKLFF

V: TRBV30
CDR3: CAWSVLTGGHAGANVLTF

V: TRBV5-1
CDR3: CASSLAMDGYTF

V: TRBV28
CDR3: CASSLYGTNYGYTF

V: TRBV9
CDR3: CASSPSSAGLATQYF

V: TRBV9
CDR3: CASSGEGLASDTQYF

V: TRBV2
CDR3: CASSAYRGGTSPLHF

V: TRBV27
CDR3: CASHGQGSEKLFF

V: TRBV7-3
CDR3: CASSRTSGRNEQFF

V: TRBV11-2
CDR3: CASSPGLAGAYTQYF

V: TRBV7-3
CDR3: CASSLVTFDEQYF

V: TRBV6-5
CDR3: CASSYSAGWDEQYF

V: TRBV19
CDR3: CASSIFLNYGYTF

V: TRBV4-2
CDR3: CASSQELGSGTDTQYF

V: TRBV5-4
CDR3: CASSLRAGAQDTQYF

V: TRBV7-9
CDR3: CASSVEGQKQFF

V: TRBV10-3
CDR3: CAISVHESSYEQYF

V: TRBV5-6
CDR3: CASSPSLQGWGYTF

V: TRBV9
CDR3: CASSEDTGTGVAGELFF

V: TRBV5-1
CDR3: CASSLVAGDYEQYF

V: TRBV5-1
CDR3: CASSSGTGYILNTGELFF

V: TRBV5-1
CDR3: CASSLANSGYEQYF

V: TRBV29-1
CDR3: CSVGGPSPYNEQFF